This T cell receptor beta chain was sequenced in a study of T cell responses to AZD1222 COVID-19 vaccine (dated by TCRdb to the early 2020s). Study-level background: AZD1222 recipients whose second dose came at about 4 weeks and those whose second dose came at about 12 weeks were combined into one group, since spike-specific TCR depth and breadth did not differ between the two schedules. TCR sequencing was performed for about 240 trial participants, of whom roughly 200 were given two doses of AZD1222 and some 26 were given two doses of MenACWY control vaccine. Trial participants were enrolled into age subgroups of 18-55, 56-69 and 70-plus years, which contained approximately 150, 28 and 58 TCR-sequenced participants, respectively. Study-level results and caveats: Most participants were white British and females outnumbered males, and the authors suggested that clonal diversity may have been underestimated. The 56-69-year group was small, and its depth increase did not reach significance, likely because of low power. CD4 TCRs associated with the vaccine covered the entire spike protein, and the dominant responses were in regions 160-218 and 743-854. Conclusions about previously exposed vaccinees are limited because only six or seven AZD1222 recipients were SARS-CoV-2 seropositive at baseline. Because no day 14 peak-response samples were available, repertoires were characterized only after the peak T cell response. Nearly half of unique spike-specific TCRs reportedly recognized epitopes outside regions mutated in the B.1.351 and B.1.1.7 variants. After two AZD1222 doses, spike-specific TCR breadth and depth were significantly higher than at day 0 and than in MenACWY recipients.

In regard to this clone: This receptor's antigen is unknown. No clone much larger than this one lies a single base away; base qualities are absent.

The sample's time point label, in plain terms: baseline before first vaccination. Vaccinee samples were obtained from the UK trials COV001 and COV002, which included a single-blind randomized controlled phase 2/3 trial of AZD1222 (ChAdOx1 nCoV-19) in healthy adults. For TCRbeta chain sequencing, PBMC samples were collected from trial participants at day 0 and at day 28 after the second dose. The CDR3 regions of human TCRbeta chains were subjected to immunosequencing. From the authors' description of their analysis: TCRs in the repertoires were matched against a reference library of SARS-CoV-2-specific TCRs that had been generated with the MIRA antigen-specificity platform. Breadth meant the fraction of unique TCRs that were SARS-CoV-2-associated, whereas depth meant the fraction of total T cells that were SARS-CoV-2-associated. Using the MIRA data, every spike-specific TCR was mapped to the spike region that the TCR reacted to and assigned to either a CD4 or a CD8 class. Log10-transformed breadth and depth values were compared by one-way ANOVA with Sidak's multiple comparisons tests. This is the immuneACCESS table as TCRdb keeps it, with only in-frame sequences that have V and J called. A part of the clones is gone; compared with another copy, unresolved V genes explain less than half, and the rest is unexplained. The V and J calls and clone size are taken from that table; D and trimming were inferred from the DNA. This sample gives roughly 120,000 clones in total; roughly 90% of them show up just once. Under 3.5% of the sample is in the top ten clones.

The sequence derives from an adult in good health. The specimen was peripheral blood, collected on day 0 of AZD1222 vaccination.

The CDR3 loop reads CASSFTSGRETQYF. DNA sequence: TGTGCCAGCAGCTTCACTAGCGGGAGGGAGACCCAGTACTTC. The chain joins TRBV7-9 to TRBJ2-5; 12 nucleotides in the junction match TRBD2. The germline V gene encodes CDR1 SEHNR and CDR2 FQNEAQ (reference sequence). Unmatched junction bases come to 1, with V trimmed by 3 bases and J by 5 bases. Taken from cysteine to phenylalanine, the CDR3 has 14 residues. This entry keeps only the CDR3 DNA: 42 bases, framed from base 1.